This TCR beta chain was retrieved from a study of response to subunit inactivated influenza vaccine (dated by TCRdb to about 2018). A note on the overall study: The study used deep quantitative T cell receptor repertoire profiling to track responses to a trivalent subunit inactivated influenza vaccine.

The germline V gene supplies CDR1 MDHEN and CDR2 SYDVKM. There are 11 amino acids in the CDR3, from cysteine to phenylalanine inclusive. Kept here is only the CDR3 DNA, which spans 33 bases and is read in frame from base 1. On this clonotype: Its antigen is not yet known. The junction and the germline gene differ at one end; a read error may be behind it.

Library preparation employed RT-PCR. These reads were obtained on an Illumina HiSeq 2500. TCRdb passed the public sequencing reads through fastp at Q25 and MiXCR, retaining productive beta sequences. Identical CDR3 protein sequences are pooled into one entry, listed with their most common genes and DNA. Present in this sample are hundreds of thousands of distinct CDR3 sequences, approximately 7.6% of which were seen just once. Of the sample, 13% falls within the top ten clones. What the authors observed across the whole study: It was suggested by the authors that each seasonal influenza vaccination may recruit only a limited number of new T cells.

The chain employs TRBV28 and TRBJ2-3; TRBD2 aligns with 11 central bases. This clonotype originated in a man aged 50 to 69 who received an inactivated influenza vaccine. Donor details come from another sample of the same person, matched by shared clones. The starting material was PBMCs from blood, obtained 23 to 25 months after vaccination. The CDR3 sequence is CASTSGGTQSF. The DNA sequence is as follows: TGTGCCAGCACTAGCGGGGGGACGCAGTCTTTT.